This T cell receptor beta chain was profiled in a study of CD8 T cells in Susac syndrome (dated by TCRdb to about 2019). With respect to the entire study: Whether CD8+ T cell activation and differentiation in Susac syndrome was antigen driven was tested using repertoire sequencing. The clonality of the CD8+ T cell repertoire was compared across over 9 healthy donors, about 14 Susac syndrome patients and under 18 multiple sclerosis patients. Results the study describes overall, beyond this receptor: The number of individuals in the TCR sequencing and HLA analysis was recognized as being relatively small.

RNA was extracted with the RNeasy kit and about 0.5 to 1 ug was reverse transcribed using random hexamers. The immunoSEQ multiplex PCR assay, which covers 54 Vbeta and 13 Jbeta segments, was used to amplify TCR beta CDR3 regions. PCR amplification bias was corrected using a synthetic template baseline for primer optimization and computational correction. The authors' pipeline ran thus. Only productive sequences were kept, with reads annotated to V, D and J genes according to IMGT and analyzed in immunoSEQ Analyzer. To calculate clonality, Shannon entropy was normalized by log2 of the number of productive unique sequences and then subtracted from one. Public and private clones were assessed among the 100 most prevalent clones of each patient and control. Clones were defined as Susac-specific when absent from the healthy and MS cohorts, from roughly 1,000 published viral clones and from other ImmuneACCESS disease sequences. In-frame beta chains were kept once TCRdb had trimmed the public reads at Q25 with fastp and called clones with MiXCR. Each entry is one CDR3 protein sequence, shown with its most common DNA and genes. For this entry, the V and J calls and clone size follow TCRdb and not the study's own pipeline. This sample lists about 80,000 distinct CDR3 sequences; about 91% were detected once. The biggest ten clones account for about 0.52% of the sample.

High-throughput TCR beta sequencing profiled peripheral blood CD8+ and CD4+ T cells from healthy donors, Susac syndrome patients and multiple sclerosis patients. The multiple sclerosis controls were treatment-naive patients whose relapsing-remitting disease, either stable or active, fulfilled the revised McDonald criteria. CD8+ TEMRA cells were enriched by FACS, while bulk CD8+ and CD4+ T cells were purified by magnetic negative isolation. Blood was collected in EDTA tubes and processed within 24 hours, with PBMCs isolated through density gradient centrifugation. PBMCs intended for TCR sequencing were frozen in liquid nitrogen and were later thawed in a 37 degrees C water bath. The sorted or isolated CD4+, CD8+ and CD8+ TEMRA cells reached a purity of at least 90%. For this clonotype: Its antigen is not yet known. Base qualities are not at hand, and no much larger clone is one base apart.

CDR1 is given as MNHEY and CDR2 as SVGAGI, both from the germline V gene. Germline trimming amounts to 3 bases on V and 1 base on J, with 16 as the count of junction bases outside the gene matches. The CDR3 holds 19 amino acids from the cysteine to the phenylalanine. CDR3 DNA only is kept here, 57 bases in frame from base 1. This receptor was taken from a human donor with multiple sclerosis. Recombination connected TRBV6-5 to TRBJ2-3; 7 of the junction bases match TRBD1. The specimen was CD8+ T cells from PBMCs. The sequenced DNA: TGTGCCAGCAGTTATAAGGACAGGCCTTCGAGCGAAGGCACAGATACGCAGTATTTT. Its protein reads: CASSYKDRPSSEGTDTQYF.